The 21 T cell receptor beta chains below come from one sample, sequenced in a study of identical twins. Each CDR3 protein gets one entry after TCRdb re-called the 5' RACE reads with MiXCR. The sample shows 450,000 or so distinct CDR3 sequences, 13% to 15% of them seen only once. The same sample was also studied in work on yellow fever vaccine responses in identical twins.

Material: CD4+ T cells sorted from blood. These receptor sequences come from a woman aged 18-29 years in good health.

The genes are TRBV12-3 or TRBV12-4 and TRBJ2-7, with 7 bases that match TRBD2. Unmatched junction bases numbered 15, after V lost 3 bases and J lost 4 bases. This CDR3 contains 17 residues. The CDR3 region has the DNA TGTGCCAGCAGTTTGAGTACGGGAGGCCCGCGGGCGTACGAGCAGTACTTC. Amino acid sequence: CASSLSTGGPRAYEQYF.

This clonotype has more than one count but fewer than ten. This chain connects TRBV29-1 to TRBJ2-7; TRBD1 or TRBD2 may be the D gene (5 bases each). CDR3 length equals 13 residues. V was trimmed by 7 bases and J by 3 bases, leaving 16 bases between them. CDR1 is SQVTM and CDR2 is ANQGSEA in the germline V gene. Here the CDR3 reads CSGTRGRGYEQYF. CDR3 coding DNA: TGCAGCGGCACAAGGGGACGGGGCTACGAGCAGTACTTC.

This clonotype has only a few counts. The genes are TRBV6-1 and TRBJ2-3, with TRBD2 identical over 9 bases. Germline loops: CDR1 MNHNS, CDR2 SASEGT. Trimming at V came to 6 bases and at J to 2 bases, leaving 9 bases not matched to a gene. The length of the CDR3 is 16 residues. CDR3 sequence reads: CASRPIAGAATDTQYF. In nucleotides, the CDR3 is TGTGCCAGCAGACCAATAGCGGGAGCCGCCACAGATACGCAGTATTTT.

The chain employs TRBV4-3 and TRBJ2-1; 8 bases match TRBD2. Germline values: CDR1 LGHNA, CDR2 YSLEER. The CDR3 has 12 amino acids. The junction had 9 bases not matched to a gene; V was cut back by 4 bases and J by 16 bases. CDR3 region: CASSLTSGRLFF. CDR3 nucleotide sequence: TGCGCCAGCAGCCTCACCAGCGGGAGACTCTTCTTC.

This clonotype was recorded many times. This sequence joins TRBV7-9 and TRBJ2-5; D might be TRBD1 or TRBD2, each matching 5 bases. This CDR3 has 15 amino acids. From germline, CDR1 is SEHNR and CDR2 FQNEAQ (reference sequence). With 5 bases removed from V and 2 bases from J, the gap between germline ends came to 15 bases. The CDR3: CASSLSGTAQETQYF. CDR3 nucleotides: TGTGCCAGCAGCCTAAGTGGGACGGCACAAGAGACCCAGTACTTC.

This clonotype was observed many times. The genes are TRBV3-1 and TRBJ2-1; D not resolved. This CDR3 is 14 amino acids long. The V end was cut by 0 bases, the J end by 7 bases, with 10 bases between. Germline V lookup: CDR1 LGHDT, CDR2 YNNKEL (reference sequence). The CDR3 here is CASSQEVLRNEQFF. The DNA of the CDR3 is TGTGCCAGCAGCCAAGAGGTTTTGAGGAATGAGCAGTTCTTC.

The DNA for the CDR3 is TGTGCCAGCAGCCAGGGACTACGCGACACAGATACGCAGTATTTT. It yields the protein CASSQGLRDTDTQYF. V gene TRBV7-9 combines with J gene TRBJ2-3; 7 bases are a match to TRBD2. CDR3 size: 15 residues. CDR1 and CDR2 from the germline V gene are SEHNR and FQNEAQ (reference sequence). V was pared by 5 bases and J by 2 bases, with 7 bases of the junction left unmatched.

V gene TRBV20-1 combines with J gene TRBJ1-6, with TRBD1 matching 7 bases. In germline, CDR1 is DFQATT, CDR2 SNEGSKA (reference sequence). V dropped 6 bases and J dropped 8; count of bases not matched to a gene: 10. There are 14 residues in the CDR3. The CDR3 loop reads CSARQGFSDSPLHF. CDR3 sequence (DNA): TGCAGTGCGCGACAGGGTTTTTCGGATTCACCCCTCCACTTT.

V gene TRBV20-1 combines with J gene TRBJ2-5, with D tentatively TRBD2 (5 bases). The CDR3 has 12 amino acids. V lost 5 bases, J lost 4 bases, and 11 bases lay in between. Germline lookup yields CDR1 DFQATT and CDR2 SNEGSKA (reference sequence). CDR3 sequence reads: CSAATGLETQYF. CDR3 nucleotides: TGCAGTGCTGCAACGGGGTTAGAGACCCAGTACTTC.

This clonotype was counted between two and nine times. CDR3 in DNA: TGCGCCAGCAGCCAAGCGGTGCGGAGACGGTCCGGGGAGCTGTTTTTT. Protein: CASSQAVRRRSGELFF. The V call is TRBV4-3, the J call TRBJ2-2; D not certain. The germline V gene encodes CDR1 LGHNA and CDR2 YSLEER. Deletions cut 1 base from V and 6 bases from J, with 15 bases between. The CDR3 length is 16 residues.

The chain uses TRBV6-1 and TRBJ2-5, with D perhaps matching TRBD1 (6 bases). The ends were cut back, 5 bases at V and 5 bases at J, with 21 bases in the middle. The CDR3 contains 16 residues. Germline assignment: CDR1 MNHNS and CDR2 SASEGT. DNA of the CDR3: TGTGCCAGCAGTCCTACAGGGAGTATAATTTCGGAGACCCAGTACTTC. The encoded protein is CASSPTGSIISETQYF.

The CDR3, as DNA: TGTGCCAGCAGCTACGATTTGGGGGATGAGCAGTTCTTC. Its translation is CASSYDLGDEQFF. The genes are TRBV9 and TRBJ2-1; D possibly uses TRBD1 or TRBD2 (5 bases each). V dropped 4 bases and J dropped 8 bases, with 13 bases sitting between them. CDR1 is SGDLS, CDR2 YYNGEE, per germline. The CDR3 has 13 residues. Based on the CDR3 plus reference TRBV9 and TRBJ2-1, the full variable domain is DSGVTQTPKHLITATGQRVTLRCSPRSGDLSVYWYQQSLDQGLQFLIQYYNGEERAKGNILERFSAQQFPDLHSELNLSSLELGDSALYFCASSYDLGDEQFFGPGTRLTVL.

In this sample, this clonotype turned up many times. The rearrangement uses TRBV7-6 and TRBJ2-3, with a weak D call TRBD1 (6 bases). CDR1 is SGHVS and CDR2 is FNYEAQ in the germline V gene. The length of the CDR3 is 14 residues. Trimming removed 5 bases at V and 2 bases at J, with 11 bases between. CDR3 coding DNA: TGTGCCAGCAGCCCAGGGGTCTCCACAGATACGCAGTATTTT. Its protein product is CASSPGVSTDTQYF.

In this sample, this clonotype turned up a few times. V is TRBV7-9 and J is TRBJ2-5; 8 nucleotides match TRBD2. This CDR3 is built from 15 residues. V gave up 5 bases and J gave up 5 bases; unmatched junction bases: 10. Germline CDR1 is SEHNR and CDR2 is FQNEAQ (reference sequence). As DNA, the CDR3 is TGTGCCAGCAGCCCTAAGGGACTAGTCGGTGAGACCCAGTACTTC. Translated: CASSPKGLVGETQYF.

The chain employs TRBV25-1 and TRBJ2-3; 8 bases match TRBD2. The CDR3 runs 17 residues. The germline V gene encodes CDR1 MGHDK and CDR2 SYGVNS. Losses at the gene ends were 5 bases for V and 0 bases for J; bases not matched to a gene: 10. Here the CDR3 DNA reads TGTGCCAGCAGTTTACTAGCGGCATCCACTAGCACAGATACGCAGTATTTT. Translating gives CASSLLAASTSTDTQYF.

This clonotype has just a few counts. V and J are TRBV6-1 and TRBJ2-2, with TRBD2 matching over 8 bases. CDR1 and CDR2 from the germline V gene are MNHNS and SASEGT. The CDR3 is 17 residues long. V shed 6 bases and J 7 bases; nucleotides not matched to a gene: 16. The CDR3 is CASRVPVQRESDGELFF. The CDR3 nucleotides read TGTGCCAGCAGGGTGCCGGTCCAGCGGGAGTCCGACGGGGAGCTGTTTTTT.

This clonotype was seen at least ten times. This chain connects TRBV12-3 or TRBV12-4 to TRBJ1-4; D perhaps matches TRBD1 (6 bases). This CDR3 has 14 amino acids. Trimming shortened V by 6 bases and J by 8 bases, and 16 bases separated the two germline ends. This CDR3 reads CASSRTARREKLFF. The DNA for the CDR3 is TGTGCCAGCAGCAGGACAGCCCGAAGGGAAAAACTGTTTTTT.

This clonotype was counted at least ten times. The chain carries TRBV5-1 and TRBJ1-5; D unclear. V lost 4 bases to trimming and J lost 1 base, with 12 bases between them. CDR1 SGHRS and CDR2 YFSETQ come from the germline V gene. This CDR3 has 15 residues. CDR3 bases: TGCGCCAGCAGCCGAGACACGGGGAGCAATCAGCCCCAGCATTTT. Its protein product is CASSRDTGSNQPQHF.

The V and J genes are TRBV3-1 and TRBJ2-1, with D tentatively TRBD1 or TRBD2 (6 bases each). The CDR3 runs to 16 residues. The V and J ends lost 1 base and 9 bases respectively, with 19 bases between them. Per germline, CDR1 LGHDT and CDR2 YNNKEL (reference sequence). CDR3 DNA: TGTGCCAGCAGCCAAGGGGGGGCTGGCGGGGCAAGTGAGCAGTTCTTC. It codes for CASSQGGAGGASEQFF.

The DNA of the CDR3 is TGCAGTGCTTGGGGGGACGGGAGCACAGATACGCAGTATTTT. This translates into CSAWGDGSTDTQYF. The V call is TRBV20-1, the J call TRBJ2-3; possibly TRBD2 for D (6 bases). Trimming removed 5 bases from V and 0 bases from J, with 12 bases in between. The CDR3 is made up of 14 amino acids. Germline-derived CDR1 and CDR2 are DFQATT and SNEGSKA (reference sequence).

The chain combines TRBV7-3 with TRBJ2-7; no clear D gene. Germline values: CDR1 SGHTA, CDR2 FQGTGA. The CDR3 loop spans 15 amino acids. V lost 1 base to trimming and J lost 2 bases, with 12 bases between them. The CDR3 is CASSLIPGAAYEQYF. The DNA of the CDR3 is TGTGCCAGCAGCTTAATCCCCGGCGCCGCCTACGAGCAGTACTTC.